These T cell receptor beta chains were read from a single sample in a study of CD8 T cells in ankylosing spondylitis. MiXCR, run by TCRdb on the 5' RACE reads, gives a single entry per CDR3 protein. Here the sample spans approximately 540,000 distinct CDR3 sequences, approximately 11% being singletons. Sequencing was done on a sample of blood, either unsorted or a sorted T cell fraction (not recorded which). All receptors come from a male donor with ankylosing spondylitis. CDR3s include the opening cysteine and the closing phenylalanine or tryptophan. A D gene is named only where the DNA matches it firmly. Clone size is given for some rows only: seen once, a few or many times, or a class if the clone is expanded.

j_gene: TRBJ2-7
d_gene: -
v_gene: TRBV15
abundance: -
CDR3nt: TGTGCCACCAGCAGAGGACGGACCGTTACCTACGAGCAGTACTTC
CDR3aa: CATSRGRTVTYEQYF

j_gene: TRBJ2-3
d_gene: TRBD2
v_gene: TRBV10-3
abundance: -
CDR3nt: TGTGCCACCAAAGGCGGGAGCGGGGCTAGCACAGATACGCAGTATTTT
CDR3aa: CATKGGSGASTDTQYF

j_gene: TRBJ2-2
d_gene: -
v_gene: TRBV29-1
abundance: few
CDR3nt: TGCAGCGTTGAAGATCCCGGCCAGGGGAGCACCGGGGAGCTGTTTTTT
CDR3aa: CSVEDPGQGSTGELFF

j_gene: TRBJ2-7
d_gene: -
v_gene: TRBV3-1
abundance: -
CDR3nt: TGTGCCAGCAGCCAAGAACTTGAGGGATCGAAGCAGTACTTC
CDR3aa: CASSQELEGSKQYF

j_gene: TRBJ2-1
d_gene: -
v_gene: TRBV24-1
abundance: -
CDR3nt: TGTGCCACCAGTGTTCTGGGCCTCGAACCGGATGAGCAGTTCTTC
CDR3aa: CATSVLGLEPDEQFF

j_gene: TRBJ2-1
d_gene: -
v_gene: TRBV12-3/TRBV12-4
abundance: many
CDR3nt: TGTGCCAGCCGGAGGACCTACTCCTACAATGAGCAGTTCTTC
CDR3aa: CASRRTYSYNEQFF

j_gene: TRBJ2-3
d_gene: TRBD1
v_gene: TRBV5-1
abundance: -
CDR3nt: TGCGCCAGCCGCCGGGACAGCACCACAGATACGCAGTATTTT
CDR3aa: CASRRDSTTDTQYF

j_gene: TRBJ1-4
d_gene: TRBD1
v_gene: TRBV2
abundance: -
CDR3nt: TGTGCCAGCAGTAAGGGACAGGGTAACGAAAAACTGTTTTTT
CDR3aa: CASSKGQGNEKLFF

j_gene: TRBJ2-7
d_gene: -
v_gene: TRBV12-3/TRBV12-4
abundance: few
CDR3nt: TGTGCCAGCAGCCCAGGACACCCAAGCTCCTACGAGCAGTACTTC
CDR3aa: CASSPGHPSSYEQYF

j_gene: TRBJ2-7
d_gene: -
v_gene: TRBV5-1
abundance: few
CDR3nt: TGCGCCAGCAGCTTGACGGCTGGGAGCTCCTACGAGCAGTACTTC
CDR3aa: CASSLTAGSSYEQYF

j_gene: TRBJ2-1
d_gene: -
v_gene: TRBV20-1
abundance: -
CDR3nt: TGCAGTGCTAGCAGGATAGGCTACAATGAGCAGTTCTTC
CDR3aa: CSASRIGYNEQFF

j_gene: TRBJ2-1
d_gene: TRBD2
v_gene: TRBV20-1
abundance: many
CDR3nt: TGCAGTGCTCTTAGCGGGCGGAGCTCCTACAATGAGCAGTTCTTC
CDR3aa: CSALSGRSSYNEQFF

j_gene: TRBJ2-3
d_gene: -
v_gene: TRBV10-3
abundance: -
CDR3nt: TGTGCCATCGGTCCTATTGGGACAGATACGCAGTATTTT
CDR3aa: CAIGPIGTDTQYF

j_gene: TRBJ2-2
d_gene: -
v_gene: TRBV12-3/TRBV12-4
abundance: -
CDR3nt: TGTGCCAGCAGTTTTGGACAAAGGAACACCGGGGAGCTGTTTTTT
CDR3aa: CASSFGQRNTGELFF

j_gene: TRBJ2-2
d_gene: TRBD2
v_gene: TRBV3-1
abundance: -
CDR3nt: TGTGCCAGCAGCCCTTTGGCGGGAGGGCCAAACGGGGAGCTGTTTTTT
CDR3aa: CASSPLAGGPNGELFF

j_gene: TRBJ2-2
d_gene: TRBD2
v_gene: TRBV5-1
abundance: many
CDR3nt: TGCGCCAGCAGCCCGAGCGGGACGAACACCGGGGAGCTGTTTTTT
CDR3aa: CASSPSGTNTGELFF

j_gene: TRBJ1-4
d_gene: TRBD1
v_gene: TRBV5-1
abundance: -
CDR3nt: TGCGCCAGCAGCTGGGACAGTAATGAAAAACTGTTTTTT
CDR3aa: CASSWDSNEKLFF

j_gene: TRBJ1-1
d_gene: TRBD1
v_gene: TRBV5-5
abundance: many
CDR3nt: TGTGCCAGCAGCCATCGACAGGGAGGGATGAACACTGAAGCTTTCTTT
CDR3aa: CASSHRQGGMNTEAFF

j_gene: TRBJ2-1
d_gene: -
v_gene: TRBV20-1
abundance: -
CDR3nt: TGCAGTGCTAGTGCGATGATACGGGTCCATGAGCAGTTCTTC
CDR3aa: CSASAMIRVHEQFF

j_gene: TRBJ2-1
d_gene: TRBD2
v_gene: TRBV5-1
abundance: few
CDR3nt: TGCGCCAGCAGCTTCGCTAGCGGGAGAGACTCCTACAATGAGCAGTTCTTC
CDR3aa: CASSFASGRDSYNEQFF

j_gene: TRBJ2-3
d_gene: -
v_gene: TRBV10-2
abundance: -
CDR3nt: TGCGCCAGCAGTGAGTCACAGGGTAGCTACACAGATACGCAGTATTTT
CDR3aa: CASSESQGSYTDTQYF

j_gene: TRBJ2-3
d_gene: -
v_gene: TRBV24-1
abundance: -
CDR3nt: TGTGCCACCAGTGCTAGCGCGACCACAGATACGCAGTATTTT
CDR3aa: CATSASATTDTQYF

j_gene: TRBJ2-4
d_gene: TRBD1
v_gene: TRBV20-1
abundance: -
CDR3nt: TGCAGTGCTAGTCGGGCAGGGGGTTTTGGGAGCATTCAGTACTTC
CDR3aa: CSASRAGGFGSIQYF

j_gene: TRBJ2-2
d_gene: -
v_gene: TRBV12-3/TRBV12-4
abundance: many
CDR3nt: TGTGCCAGCAGTTTAGGCCTAGCGAACACCGGGGAGCTGTTTTTT
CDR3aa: CASSLGLANTGELFF

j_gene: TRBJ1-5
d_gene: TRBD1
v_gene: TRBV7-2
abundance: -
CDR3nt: TGTGCCAGCAGCCCACAGGGGGCCAATCAGCCCCAGCATTTT
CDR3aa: CASSPQGANQPQHF

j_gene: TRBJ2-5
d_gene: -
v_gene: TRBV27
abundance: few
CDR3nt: TGTGCCAGCAGCCTCTCCGCCGGGACGGCAAAAGAGACCCAGTACTTC
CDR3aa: CASSLSAGTAKETQYF

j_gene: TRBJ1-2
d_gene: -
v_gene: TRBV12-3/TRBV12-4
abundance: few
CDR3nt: TGTGCCAGCAGTTTCGGTTGGACCACGCGTGGGGGCTACACCTTC
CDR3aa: CASSFGWTTRGGYTF

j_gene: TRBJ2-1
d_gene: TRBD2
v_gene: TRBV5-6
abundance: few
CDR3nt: TGTGCCAGCAGCTTGGCCGTGGGACTAGCGGAAAATGAGCAGTTCTTC
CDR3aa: CASSLAVGLAENEQFF

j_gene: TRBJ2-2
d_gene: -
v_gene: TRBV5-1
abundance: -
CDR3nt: TGCGCCAGCAGCCTACGACAGGAGAACACCGGGGAGCTGTTTTTT
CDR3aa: CASSLRQENTGELFF

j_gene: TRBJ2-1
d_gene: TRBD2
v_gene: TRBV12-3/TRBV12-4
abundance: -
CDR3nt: TGTGCCAGCAGTGTCCGACTAGCGGGAGTCTACAATGAGCAGTTCTTC
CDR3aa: CASSVRLAGVYNEQFF

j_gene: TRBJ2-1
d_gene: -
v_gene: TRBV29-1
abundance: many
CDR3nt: TGCAGCGTTGCGATTAGCTATGGGCCCAATGAGCAGTTCTTC
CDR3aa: CSVAISYGPNEQFF

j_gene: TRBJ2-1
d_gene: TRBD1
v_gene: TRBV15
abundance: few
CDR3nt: TGTGCCACCAGCGCGGGACAGGCTTACTACAATGAGCAGTTCTTC
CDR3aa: CATSAGQAYYNEQFF

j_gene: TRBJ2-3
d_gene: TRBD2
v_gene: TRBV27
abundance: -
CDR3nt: TGTGCCAGCAGTCCCACTAGCGGGAGGTGGACAGATACGCAGTATTTT
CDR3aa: CASSPTSGRWTDTQYF

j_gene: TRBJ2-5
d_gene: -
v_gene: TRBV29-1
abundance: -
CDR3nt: TGCAGCGTTGATTTGGCGGGACTCCAAGAGACCCAGTACTTC
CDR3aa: CSVDLAGLQETQYF

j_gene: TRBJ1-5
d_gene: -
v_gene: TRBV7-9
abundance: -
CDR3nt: TGTGCCAGCAGCTTATACCCCCCCCGTAATCAGCCCCAGCATTTT
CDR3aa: CASSLYPPRNQPQHF

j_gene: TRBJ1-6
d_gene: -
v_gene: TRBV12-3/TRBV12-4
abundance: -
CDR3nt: TGTGCCAGCAGCACCGGGGCGAGGAATTCACCCCTCCACTTT
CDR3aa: CASSTGARNSPLHF

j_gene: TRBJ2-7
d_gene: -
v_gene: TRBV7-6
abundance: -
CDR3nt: TGTGCCAGCAGCTTGAGGGGGGGCGACGGCTCCTACGAGCAGTACTTC
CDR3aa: CASSLRGGDGSYEQYF

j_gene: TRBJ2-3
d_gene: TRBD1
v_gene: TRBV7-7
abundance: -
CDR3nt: TGTGCCAGCAGCTCCGGGACAGGGAGCACAGATACGCAGTATTTT
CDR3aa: CASSSGTGSTDTQYF

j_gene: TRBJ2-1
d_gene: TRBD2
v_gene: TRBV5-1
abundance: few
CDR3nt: TGCGCCAGCAGATCGGGTAGCGGGATACCCGGCGGTGAGCAGTTCTTC
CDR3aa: CASRSGSGIPGGEQFF

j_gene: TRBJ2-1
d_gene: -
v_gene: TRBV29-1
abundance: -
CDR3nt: TGCAGCGTTGAAGGGACAGAGATATACAATGAGCAGTTCTTC
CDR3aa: CSVEGTEIYNEQFF

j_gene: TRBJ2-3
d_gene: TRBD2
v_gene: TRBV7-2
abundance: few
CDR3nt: TGTGCCAGCAGCTCCCGACTAGCGGGAGGGCGAGATACGCAGTATTTT
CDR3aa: CASSSRLAGGRDTQYF

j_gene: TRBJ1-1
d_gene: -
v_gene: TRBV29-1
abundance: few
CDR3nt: TGCAGCGTTCTTTCCCTAGAGTACACTGAAGCTTTCTTT
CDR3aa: CSVLSLEYTEAFF

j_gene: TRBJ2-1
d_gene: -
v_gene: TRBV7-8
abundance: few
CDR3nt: TGTGCCAGCAGCTTAATCTCGGCGTACAATGAGCAGTTCTTC
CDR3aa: CASSLISAYNEQFF

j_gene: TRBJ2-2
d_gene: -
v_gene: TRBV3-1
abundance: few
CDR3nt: TGTGCCAGCAGCCTCCGGGGGGCCTCGAACACCGGGGAGCTGTTTTTT
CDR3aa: CASSLRGASNTGELFF

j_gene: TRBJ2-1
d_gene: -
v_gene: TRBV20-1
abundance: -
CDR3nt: TGCAGTGCTAGGGGGGGTGGCGGGACTGGTCGACGGGAGCAGTTCTTC
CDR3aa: CSARGGGGTGRREQFF

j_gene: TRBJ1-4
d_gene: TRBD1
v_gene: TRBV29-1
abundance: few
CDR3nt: TGCAGCGTTGGGCAGGGGGGCATTAATGAAAAACTGTTTTTT
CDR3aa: CSVGQGGINEKLFF

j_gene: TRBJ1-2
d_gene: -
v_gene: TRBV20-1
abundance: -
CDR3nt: TGCAGTGCTAGAGATCCGGGGGGCGGGTATGGCTACACCTTC
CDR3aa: CSARDPGGGYGYTF

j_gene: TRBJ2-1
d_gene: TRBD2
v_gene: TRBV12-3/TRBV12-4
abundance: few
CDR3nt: TGTGCCAGCAGTTTATGGCGGGAGGACTACAATGAGCAGTTCTTC
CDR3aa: CASSLWREDYNEQFF

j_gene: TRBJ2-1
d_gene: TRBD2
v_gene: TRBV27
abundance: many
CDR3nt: TGTGCCAGCAGCAACAAAATATCAATATTGGGCGCGGGGGTCGATGAGCAGTTCTTC
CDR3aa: CASSNKISILGAGVDEQFF

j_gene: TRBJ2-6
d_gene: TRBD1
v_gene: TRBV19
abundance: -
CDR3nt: TGTGCCAGTAGTCCGGGACAGGCTAACTCTGGGGCCAACGTCCTGACTTTC
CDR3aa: CASSPGQANSGANVLTF

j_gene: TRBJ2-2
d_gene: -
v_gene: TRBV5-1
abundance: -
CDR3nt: TGCGCCAGCAGCTTTTCGCCCCAGGGCGGGGAGCTGTTTTTT
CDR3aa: CASSFSPQGGELFF

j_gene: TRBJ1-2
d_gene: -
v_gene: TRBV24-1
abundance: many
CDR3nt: TGTGCCACCAGTGATGGGGACGGCTATGGCTACACCTTC
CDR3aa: CATSDGDGYGYTF

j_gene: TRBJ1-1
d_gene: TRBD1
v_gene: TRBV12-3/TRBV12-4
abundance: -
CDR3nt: TGTGCCAGCAGCCCAATCGGACAGGGGATCACTGAAGCTTTCTTT
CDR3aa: CASSPIGQGITEAFF